A selection of T cell receptor beta chains follows, all from one sample in a study of blood T cell repertoires in COVID-19. Profiled with immunoSEQ multiplex PCR; TCRdb holds only in-frame clones, not every one. The data show under 250,000 clones, about four fifths seen once. Specimen: peripheral blood. The receptor set was obtained from a man aged 40-49 years with active or convalescent COVID-19. Both conserved end residues are part of each CDR3. The order of the fields is J gene, V gene, CDR3 protein.

>TRBJ1-1|TRBV11-2
CASSRELPPEAFF
>TRBJ1-1|TRBV30
CAWLRNTEAFF
>TRBJ2-3|TRBV9
CASSEGDRPPDTQYF
>TRBJ2-3|TRBV18
CASSPQGITADTQYF
>TRBJ2-5|TRBV7-9
CASSPSPGQGTETQYF
>TRBJ2-7|TRBV7-2
CASSLNSGTGSYEQYF
>TRBJ1-5|TRBV7-9
CASSSQGGGQPQHF
>TRBJ1-1|TRBV6-5
CASSRGQGNTEAFF
>TRBJ1-4|TRBV7-9
CAGIREGLFF
>TRBJ2-7|TRBV10-3
CAIRGLAGGGSYEQYF
>TRBJ1-5|TRBV27
CASSFAGRSQPQHF
>TRBJ1-4|TRBV7-9
CAGEEAPNEKLFF
>TRBJ2-2|TRBV3-1/TRBV3-2
CASSQQGLSIPGELFF
>TRBJ1-2|TRBV11-3
CASSSGQGARPLDYGYTF
>TRBJ2-5|TRBV5-4
CASSLGLADQETQYF
>TRBJ2-3|TRBV6-5
CASRSKAGSTDTQYF
>TRBJ1-2|TRBV4-2
CASSQDSNANYGYTF
>TRBJ2-7|TRBV13
CASSSSGGNSYEQYF
>TRBJ2-1|TRBV5-1
CASSLGPGGVGNEQFF
>TRBJ2-1|TRBV14
CASSQELAGPEQFF
>TRBJ2-7|TRBV7-6
CASSPRTGNYEQYF
>TRBJ1-5|TRBV19
CASEGSQRQPQHF
>TRBJ1-3|TRBV7-9
CASSARQAAAGNTIYF
>TRBJ1-5|TRBV6-5
CASRYYSNQPQHF
>TRBJ1-1|TRBV27
CASSLSFSTEAFF
>TRBJ1-1|TRBV29-1
CSGTGGTGTEAFF
>TRBJ1-1|TRBV2
CASSGQVKEAFF